The 9 T cell receptor beta chains below were found in one sample sequenced in a study of blood T cell repertoires in COVID-19. The protocol was immunoSEQ multiplex PCR, while the TCRdb copy is restricted to in-frame clones and leaves out a portion. The profile shows nearly 200,000 clones, about 89% of them singletons. Sequencing was carried out using PBMCs or T cells enriched from blood (not recorded which). These receptors were collected from a woman aged 18 to 35 who had recovered from COVID-19.

V and J are TRBV25-1 and TRBJ1-1; TRBD1 aligns across 10 bases. Looked up from germline, CDR1 is MGHDK and CDR2 is SYGVNS. The CDR3 runs 15 residues. The V gene end was trimmed by 6 bases and the J gene end by 4 bases; junction bases not matched to a gene: 8. The CDR3 loop reads CASSDWDRGITEAFF. CDR3 sequence (DNA): TGTGCCAGCAGCGACTGGGACAGGGGAATCACTGAAGCTTTCTTT.

V is TRBV6-6 and J is TRBJ1-2, with TRBD1 matching over 10 bases. Per the germline V gene, CDR1 is MNHNY and CDR2 is SVGAGI (reference sequence). V lost 0 bases, J lost 6 bases, and 4 bases stayed unmatched. The CDR3 extends over 15 amino acids. The DNA of the CDR3 is TGTGCCAGCAGTTACTCCGACAGGGGGCTAAATGGCTACACCTTC. It yields the protein CASSYSDRGLNGYTF.

The V gene is TRBV7-9, the J gene TRBJ1-2; no clear D. CDR1 and CDR2 from the germline V gene are SEHNR and FQNEAQ (reference sequence). Trimming removed 4 bases at V and 10 bases at J, with 10 bases between. There are 11 residues in the CDR3. The CDR3 region has the DNA TGTGCCAGCAGCTCCCAAGAGAACTACACCTTC. It codes for CASSSQENYTF.

The genes are TRBV9 and TRBJ2-1; 12 bases line up with TRBD2. V lost 2 bases and J lost 6; bases outside the gene matches: 6. The CDR3 extends over 16 amino acids. Germline CDR1 is SGDLS and CDR2 is YYNGEE. Written as DNA, the CDR3 is TGTGCCAGCAGCGTCGCCCTAGCGGGGGGGCCCAATGAGCAGTTCTTC. Its protein is CASSVALAGGPNEQFF.

The V call is TRBV6-5, the J call TRBJ1-6; no clear D gene. With 4 bases removed from V and 7 bases from J, the gap between germline ends came to 17 bases. The V gene's germline CDR1 is MNHEY and CDR2 SVGAGI. The CDR3 contains 16 residues. DNA for the CDR3: TGTGCCAGCAGTTTCGGGGTGGATTTCTGGAATTCACCCCTCCACTTT. Translation: CASSFGVDFWNSPLHF.

The chain uses TRBV7-7 and TRBJ2-1; 9 nucleotides agree with TRBD2. The V segment lost 6 bases and the J segment 6 bases; nucleotides outside the gene matches: 9. The germline gives CDR1 SSHAT, CDR2 FNYEAQ (reference sequence). There are 15 residues in the CDR3. This CDR3 reads CASSSGGGLANEQFF. The CDR3 DNA reads as TGTGCCAGCAGTTCGGGGGGGGGACTAGCCAATGAGCAGTTCTTC.

The rearrangement uses TRBV5-1 and TRBJ1-1, with D perhaps TRBD1 (6 bases). The germline V gene encodes CDR1 SGHRS and CDR2 YFSETQ. The CDR3 loop spans 14 amino acids. The V gene lost 0 bases and the J gene lost 7 bases, with 13 bases spanning the gap. The DNA for the CDR3 is TGCGCCAGCAGCTTGGGGACAGAAAAGGGTGAAGCTTTCTTT. It translates to CASSLGTEKGEAFF.

J is TRBJ1-2 and V is TRBV9; a weak D match, TRBD1 (5 bases). The V end was cut by 4 bases, the J end by 0 bases, with 10 bases between. This CDR3 has 14 residues. The germline CDR1 and CDR2 sequences are SGDLS and YYNGEE. Here the CDR3 reads CASSQGWANYGYTF. The CDR3 DNA reads as TGTGCCAGCAGCCAGGGCTGGGCTAACTATGGCTACACCTTC.

The chain is built from TRBV4-1 and TRBJ1-1, with D tentatively TRBD1 (6 bases). V was trimmed by 2 bases and J by 3 bases, leaving 13 bases between them. This CDR3 is 15 amino acids long. Germline CDR1 MGHRA, CDR2 YSYEKL. CDR3 nucleotides: TGCGCCAGCAGCCAACCTTTACAGGGAGACACTGAAGCTTTCTTT. Translating gives CASSQPLQGDTEAFF.